This TCR beta chain was documented in a study of beta chain features in type 1 diabetes. CDR3 length: 13 amino acids. V was trimmed by 4 bases and J by 8 bases, leaving 14 bases between them. CDR1 LNHDA and CDR2 SQIVND come from the germline V gene (reference sequence). The study's findings and limits: Naive, central memory and Treg TCRB repertoires seemed to resemble each other more closely in patients than they did in healthy donors.

This clone came up a few times. Its specificity is unknown. Expressed TCRB transcripts were sequenced because the entire RNA isolate underwent reverse transcription. Data came from immunoSEQ multiplex PCR; TCRdb stores just in-frame clones and leaves some out. The sample contains around 350,000 clones, 10% to 15% of which appear only once. The receptor's source is a man younger than 35 in good health. The chain combines TRBV19 with TRBJ1-2; D is unclear. Material: naive CD4+ T cells from blood. The CDR3 bases are TGTGCCAGTAGTAGAGTGGCTGGGAGCGGCTACACCTTC. This gives the protein CASSRVAGSGYTF.